The 11 T cell receptor beta chains below were found in one sample sequenced in a study of identical twins. TCRdb passed the 5' RACE reads through MiXCR, listing each CDR3 protein once. The sample has some 440,000 distinct CDR3 sequences, less than 25% seen once. The data were also submitted as part of a second study, on T cells expressing NK-cell markers.

Material for sequencing was CD4+ T cells sorted from blood. These receptors were collected from a woman between 18 and 30 years old in good health.

The genes are TRBV5-8 and TRBJ1-2, with D possibly matching TRBD1 (5 bases). Germline loops: CDR1 SGHTS, CDR2 YDEGEE. The CDR3 has 13 amino acids. Between the trimmed V and J ends, which lost 4 bases and 2 bases, there was a span of 9 bases. In DNA form, the CDR3 reads TGTGCCAGCAGCCGGGGGTCCAACTATGGCTACACCTTC. Its translation: CASSRGSNYGYTF.

The rearrangement joins TRBV5-4 to TRBJ2-1; D ambiguous. The V gene's germline CDR1 is SGHNT and CDR2 YYREEE (reference sequence). V lost 0 bases and J 7 bases, leaving 11 bases between the germline ends. This CDR3 has 14 amino acids. CDR3 DNA: TGTGCCAGCAGCTTGGCCGTCCGTCTTAATGAGCAGTTCTTC. Translating gives CASSLAVRLNEQFF.

In its sample, this clonotype was seen a few times. This chain joins TRBV20-1 and TRBJ1-5; D is ambiguous. CDR1 and CDR2 from the germline V gene are DFQATT and SNEGSKA (reference sequence). The V end was cut by 0 bases, the J end by 6 bases, with 6 bases between. This CDR3 is 12 amino acids long. CDR3 bases: TGCAGTGCTAGAGATGGTAGTCAGCCCCAGCATTTT. This codes for CSARDGSQPQHF.

V usage is TRBV3-1 and J usage is TRBJ2-1, with 14 bases matching TRBD2. Per germline, CDR1 LGHDT and CDR2 YNNKEL (reference sequence). J lost 10 bases, V lost 4 bases, and 9 bases had no gene match. CDR3 size: 16 residues. CDR3 coding DNA: TGTGCCAGCAGCCTGGGACTAGCGGGGGCCGCAAAAGAGCAGTTCTTC. Translation gives CASSLGLAGAAKEQFF.

This chain links TRBV5-1 with TRBJ2-1, with TRBD1 identical over 8 bases. The CDR3 consists of 15 residues. The germline V gene encodes CDR1 SGHRS and CDR2 YFSETQ. With 5 bases clipped from V and 3 bases from J, the junction kept 7 bases outside the gene matches. For the CDR3, the DNA is TGCGCCAGCAGGTTGACAGGGGACTTCTACAATGAGCAGTTCTTC. Residues: CASRLTGDFYNEQFF.

This rearrangement joins TRBV6-1 to TRBJ1-2; D remains unclear. Per the germline V gene, CDR1 is MNHNS and CDR2 is SASEGT. The V gene lost 3 bases and the J gene lost 8 bases, with 13 bases spanning the gap. The CDR3 covers 13 residues. The CDR3 is CASSERARTGYTF. CDR3 bases: TGTGCCAGCAGTGAGCGGGCCAGGACGGGCTACACCTTC.

This clonotype appeared once. The chain joins TRBV5-1 to TRBJ2-1; 9 nucleotides align to TRBD2. The ends lost 3 bases at V and 7 bases at J; junction bases unmatched: 11. Germline CDR1 is SGHRS and CDR2 is YFSETQ. The CDR3 is made up of 16 amino acids. The DNA of the CDR3 is TGCGCCAGCAGCTACCCGATCGCGGGGGGGGGGAATGAGCAGTTCTTC. Translated: CASSYPIAGGGNEQFF. The full variable domain, rest sourced from reference TRBV5-1 and TRBJ2-1, is KAGVTQTPRYLIKTRGQQVTLSCSPISGHRSVSWYQQTPGQGLQFLFEYFSETQRNKGNFPGRFSGRQFSNSRSEMNVSTLELGDSALYLCASSYPIAGGGNEQFFGPGTRLTVL.

The J gene is TRBJ2-4, the V gene TRBV9, with 7 bases fitting TRBD2. The CDR3 length is 15 residues. Germline V gene data show CDR1 as SGDLS and CDR2 as YYNGEE. The V segment lost 1 base and the J segment 3 bases; nucleotides outside the gene matches: 4. CDR3 region: CASSVRLALKNIQYF. As DNA, the CDR3 is TGTGCCAGCAGCGTAAGACTAGCCCTCAAAAACATTCAGTACTTC.

This chain links TRBV29-1 with TRBJ2-2; a possible D gene is TRBD2 (6 bases). Per germline, CDR1 SQVTM and CDR2 ANQGSEA. V shed 3 bases and J shed 7 bases, with 12 bases lying between them. The CDR3 totals 13 residues. This chain's CDR3 is CSVDGGRRGELFF. The CDR3 DNA sequence: TGCAGCGTTGATGGAGGGCGCCGCGGGGAGCTGTTTTTT.

This clonotype was counted a few times. V is TRBV18 and J is TRBJ2-1, with 8 nucleotides matching TRBD2. The CDR3 extends over 17 amino acids. With V trimmed by 6 bases and J by 11 bases, 21 bases remained unmatched. Germline V gene lookup returns CDR1 KGHSH and CDR2 LQKENI. This CDR3 is CASSPPQGDGGAYKQFF. DNA of the CDR3: TGTGCCAGCTCCCCGCCACAAGGAGACGGGGGGGCCTATAAGCAGTTCTTC.

Only a few counts were recorded for this clonotype. The chain is built from TRBV7-9 and TRBJ2-7; D may be TRBD2 (6 bases). Per the germline V gene, CDR1 is SEHNR and CDR2 is FQNEAQ (reference sequence). The CDR3 totals 14 residues. V lost 3 bases and J 2 bases, leaving 11 bases between the germline ends. For the CDR3, the DNA is TGTGCCAGCAGCTTTGGAGGGCCTACCTACGAGCAGTACTTC. Protein: CASSFGGPTYEQYF. Variable domain in full (rest from reference TRBV7-9 and TRBJ2-7): DTGVSQNPRHKITKRGQNVTFRCDPISEHNRLYWYRQTLGQGPEFLTYFQNEAQLEKSRLLSDRFSAERPKGSFSTLEIQRTEQGDSAMYLCASSFGGPTYEQYFGPGTRLTVT.